These T cell receptor beta chains were read from a single sample in a study of spatial heterogeneity in lung cancer. A single record per CDR3 protein comes from TCRdb applying MiXCR to the 5' RACE reads. The profile shows around 60,000 distinct CDR3 sequences, 8.4% of them singletons. Sequencing was performed on PBMCs, taken at surgery. The receptors were gathered from a female donor with early-stage non-small cell lung cancer. Both conserved end residues are part of each CDR3. Each record gives: D gene, J gene, CDR3 length, clone size, V gene, CDR3 DNA, CDR3 protein. The D gene is left open where the match is weak. Size values are once, few and many counts, or a class for expanded clones, and some rows have none.

>.|TRBJ1-2|16|.|TRBV12-3/TRBV12-4
TGTGCCAGCAGTTTAGCGCGACAAGTGCATTCCTATGGCTACACCTTC
CASSLARQVHSYGYTF
>.|TRBJ2-6|16|few|TRBV5-1
TGCGCCAGCAGCTTCCTAACTGGGGAAGGGGCCAACGTCCTGACTTTC
CASSFLTGEGANVLTF
>.|TRBJ1-1|12|few|TRBV28
TGTGCCTTACAGGGCCCGAACACTGAAGCTTTCTTT
CALQGPNTEAFF
>.|TRBJ2-7|11|.|TRBV29-1
TGCAGCGTTGAGGAGGGCTACGAGCAGTACTTC
CSVEEGYEQYF
>.|TRBJ1-1|10|few|TRBV20-1
TGCAGAGCCAGGGGCACTGAAGCTTTCTTT
CRARGTEAFF
>.|TRBJ2-4|15|many|TRBV7-3
TGTGCCAGCAGCTTATGGGGCTCCTTGGAAAACATTCAGTACTTC
CASSLWGSLENIQYF
>TRBD1|TRBJ2-7|15|.|TRBV5-1
TGCGCCAGCAGCTCGCGGATGGACAGGATATACGAGCAGTACTTC
CASSSRMDRIYEQYF
>.|TRBJ2-2|14|.|TRBV28
TGTGCCAGCAGCCCCAACAGTCACACCGGGGAGCTGTTTTTT
CASSPNSHTGELFF
>TRBD1|TRBJ1-6|15|few|TRBV28
TGTGCCAGCAGTCCGACAGGGGGCTATAATTCACCCCTCCACTTT
CASSPTGGYNSPLHF
>TRBD1|TRBJ2-1|15|.|TRBV5-1
TGCGCCAGCAGCGATGTGGACAGGGGTGCGATTGAGCAGTTCTTC
CASSDVDRGAIEQFF
>.|TRBJ1-5|13|few|TRBV20-1
TGCAGTGCTAGGGGGCAGGGCAATCAGCCCCAGCATTTT
CSARGQGNQPQHF
>TRBD1|TRBJ2-2|15|many|TRBV2
TGTGCCAGCAGTGTCCGGGGCAGGGGGACCGGGGAGCTGTTTTTT
CASSVRGRGTGELFF
>.|TRBJ1-6|14|many|TRBV28
TGTGCCAGCAGTTTCCTGGCCGATAATTCACCCCTCCACTTT
CASSFLADNSPLHF
>TRBD2|TRBJ2-1|15|.|TRBV7-3
TGTGCCAGCTCTAGCGGGAGTAGTTCCTACAATGAGCAGTTCTTC
CASSSGSSSYNEQFF
>.|TRBJ1-1|14|many|TRBV10-3
TGTGCCATCAGTGGGAGACGCGGGAACACTGAAGCTTTCTTT
CAISGRRGNTEAFF
>.|TRBJ2-7|14|few|TRBV5-5
TGTGCCAGCAGCCTGGGAAGCTTGACCTACGAGCAGTACTTC
CASSLGSLTYEQYF
>.|TRBJ1-1|15|.|TRBV5-1
TGCGCCAGCAGCTTGGAAGTCACTGGGGTCACTGAAGCTTTCTTT
CASSLEVTGVTEAFF